This T cell receptor beta chain comes out of a study of T and B cells in COVID-19 patients. TRB was amplified from roughly 250-500 ng of blood genomic DNA. Multiplex PCR with BIOMED2 TRB-A/B primer pools amplified TRB rearrangements. Using its own MiXCR run on the multiplex PCR reads, TCRdb lists one record per CDR3 protein. This repertoire shows around 5,400 distinct CDR3 sequences, 25% to 30% found once; its top ten account for 5.4%. V lost 9 bases, J lost 6 bases, and 19 bases stayed unmatched. Germline V gene sequence: CDR1 KGHDR, CDR2 SFDVKD. The CDR3 extends over 17 amino acids. V usage is TRBV24-1 and J usage is TRBJ2-3; 8 bases agree with TRBD2. Input material: blood. The receptor was derived from a human donor with active COVID-19. The CDR3 sequence is CATSLSGGGRLRDTQYF. The DNA for the CDR3 is TGTGCCACCTCCCTCAGCGGCGGGGGGCGGCTCAGGGATACGCAGTATTTT.